The 17 T cell receptor beta chains given below trace back to one sample, sequenced in a study of CD8+CD57+ T cells in acquired aplastic anemia. Profiles of TCR beta VDJ and CDR3 were generated from a genomic DNA template. TCRdb fed the reads into MiXCR, producing one record per CDR3 protein. Of 80,000 or so distinct CDR3 sequences listed, 60% to 75% were seen once; the top ten hold approximately 81%. It was patients with CD8+CD57+ cell expansion by flow cytometry who were chosen for sequencing. Material for sequencing was sorted CD4+, CD8+, or CD8+CD57+ T cells (not recorded which) from PBMCs. The receptors were sampled from a human donor with aplastic anemia.

V usage is TRBV25-1 and J usage is TRBJ2-1, with 8 bases lining up with TRBD1. Losses at the gene ends were 5 bases for V and 12 bases for J; bases not matched to a gene: 6. Germline CDR1 MGHDK, CDR2 SYGVNS. CDR3 length: 12 residues. DNA of the CDR3: TGTGCCAGCAGTTCTGCAGGGGGCGGGCAGTTCTTC. Translation gives CASSSAGGGQFF.

This chain connects TRBV29-1 to TRBJ2-5; D might be TRBD1 or TRBD2, each matching 6 bases. There are 13 residues in the CDR3. Germline assignment: CDR1 SQVTM and CDR2 ANQGSEA. Trimming left V 5 bases short and J 4 bases short, with 14 bases between. The CDR3, as DNA: TGCAGCGTTAAAAGGGGGGATGGAGAGACCCAGTACTTC. Its translation: CSVKRGDGETQYF.

Notes on this clonotype: A junction end diverges from the germline sequence, so it may reflect a read error. This chain connects TRBV20-1 to TRBJ2-7; unclear D gene. CDR1 is DFQATT and CDR2 is SNEGSKA in the germline V gene (reference sequence). The CDR3 has 12 amino acids. The CDR3 sequence is CSVRDLAQEQYF. DNA of the CDR3: TGCAGTGTTAGAGATCTCGCGCAAGAGCAGTACTTC.

This clonotype was seen more than once but under ten times. The V call is TRBV2, the J call TRBJ2-6, with unresolved D. V gave up 8 bases and J gave up 0 bases, with 11 bases separating them. The CDR3 is 15 residues long. Germline-derived CDR1 and CDR2 are SNHLY and FYNNEI. CDR3 DNA: TGTGCCAGCCGACCGGACGGCTCTGGGGCCAACGTCCTGACTTTC. Residues: CASRPDGSGANVLTF.

This clonotype was counted once. The gene calls are TRBV5-1 and TRBJ2-3; the match to TRBD2 covers 14 bases. From germline, CDR1 is SGHRS and CDR2 YFSETQ. This CDR3 is built from 17 residues. Trimming removed 4 bases from V and 5 bases from J; junction bases left unmatched: 9. The CDR3 coding sequence is TGCGCCAGCAGCCCAGGGACTAGCGGGAGACGGGGAGATACGCAGTATTTT. Residues: CASSPGTSGRRGDTQYF.

The rearrangement uses TRBV29-1 and TRBJ1-2; the match to TRBD1 covers 7 bases. Germline values: CDR1 SQVTM, CDR2 ANQGSEA. The junction had 8 bases not matched to a gene; V was cut back by 5 bases and J by 5 bases. This CDR3 has 13 amino acids. The CDR3 nucleotides are TGCAGCGTTAAGACAGGGAGTGGGTATGGCTACACCTTC. This encodes CSVKTGSGYGYTF.

This clonotype was counted once. The chain employs TRBV5-1 and TRBJ2-5; TRBD1 matches at 7 bases. The V gene's germline CDR1 is SGHRS and CDR2 YFSETQ. The V and J ends lost 4 bases and 2 bases, in that order; junction bases with no gene match: 8. CDR3 length: 15 amino acids. The CDR3 loop is CASSPQTGHQETQYF. CDR3 nucleotide sequence: TGCGCCAGCAGCCCCCAGACAGGGCATCAAGAGACCCAGTACTTC.

The chain employs TRBV20-1 and TRBJ2-7, with 7 bases matching TRBD1. With V trimmed by 7 bases and J by 2 bases, 8 bases remained unmatched. CDR1 is DFQATT and CDR2 is SNEGSKA in the germline V gene (reference sequence). The CDR3 is 13 amino acids. The CDR3, as DNA: TGCAGTGTGGGTAAGCAGGGGGCCTACGAGCAGTACTTC. Translation gives CSVGKQGAYEQYF.

This clonotype has only a few counts. This chain connects TRBV7-9 to TRBJ1-6; D is unresolved. V shed 3 bases and J shed 10 bases, with 7 bases lying between them. Germline CDR1 reads SEHNR; CDR2 reads FQNEAQ (reference sequence). The CDR3 is made up of 12 amino acids. CDR3 loop: CASSLPRSPLHF. As DNA, the CDR3 is TGTGCCAGCAGCTTGCCCAGGTCACCCCTCCACTTT.

This chain joins TRBV19 and TRBJ1-1, with D possibly TRBD1 on 5 matching bases. Per the germline V gene, CDR1 is LNHDA and CDR2 is SQIVND (reference sequence). The CDR3 length is 14 residues. The V end was cut by 3 bases, the J end by 5 bases, with 13 bases between. In nucleotides, the CDR3 is TGTGCCAGTAGTATGGGGCAGCGGGAGACTGAAGCTTTCTTT. Protein sequence: CASSMGQRETEAFF.

The gene calls are TRBV6-1 and TRBJ2-7; possible D gene TRBD1, 5 bases. The CDR3 covers 14 residues. The ends were cut back, 4 bases at V and 0 bases at J, with 10 bases in the middle. The germline V gene has CDR1 MNHNS and CDR2 SASEGT. DNA of the CDR3: TGTGCCAGCAGTGCCCGACAGCGCTCCTACGAGCAGTACTTC. It is translated as CASSARQRSYEQYF.

V is TRBV5-1 and J is TRBJ2-1; the D gene is possibly TRBD2 (7 bases). Between the trimmed V and J ends, which lost 0 bases and 3 bases, there was a span of 13 bases. From germline, CDR1 is SGHRS and CDR2 YFSETQ. The CDR3 totals 16 residues. In nucleotides, the CDR3 is TGCGCCAGCAGCTTGGCCACGGGGGGCCACTACAATGAGCAGTTCTTC. Amino acid sequence: CASSLATGGHYNEQFF.

A few counts support this clonotype. With a much larger clone just one base away, this may be a read error. The CDR3 region is CASSFRPYNEQYF. CDR3 coding DNA: TGTGCCAGCAGCTTTCGTCCTTACAATGAGCAGTACTTC. This chain links TRBV7-2 with TRBJ2-1; D is undetermined. The tail of the sequence fits TRBJ2-7 better, so the J call may be wrong. CDR1 SGHTA and CDR2 FQGNSA come from the germline V gene. The CDR3 totals 13 residues.

The chain combines TRBV19 with TRBJ1-6; TRBD1 might be the D (5 bases). The V end lost 6 bases, the J end lost 7 bases, and 16 bases lay between the germline ends. CDR1 and CDR2 (germline): LNHDA, SQIVND (reference sequence). This CDR3 has 15 residues. CDR3 nucleotides: TGTGCCAGTAGGCCGAGACAGCGGGTAAATTCACCCCTCCACTTT. Translated: CASRPRQRVNSPLHF. The full variable domain, rest sourced from reference TRBV19 and TRBJ1-6, is DGGITQSPKYLFRKEGQNVTLSCEQNLNHDAMYWYRQDPGQGLRLIYYSQIVNDFQKGDIAEGYSVSREKKESFPLTVTSAQKNPTAFYLCASRPRQRVNSPLHFGNGTRLTVT.

V gene TRBV19 combines with J gene TRBJ2-7, with a tentative D call TRBD1 (5 bases). This CDR3 region has 15 residues. V lost 7 bases, J lost 0 bases, and 16 bases lay in between. CDR1 and CDR2 (germline): LNHDA, SQIVND (reference sequence). Written as DNA, the CDR3 is TGTGCCAGTAATTGGGGCCAGGCAAGCTCCTACGAGCAGTACTTC. Protein sequence: CASNWGQASSYEQYF.

The chain employs TRBV2 and TRBJ1-2, with D perhaps matching TRBD1 (6 bases). Germline V lookup: CDR1 SNHLY, CDR2 FYNNEI. This CDR3 spans 14 amino acids. V was pared by 3 bases and J by 4 bases, with 12 bases between. The CDR3 region has the DNA TGTGCCAGCAGTGATGGAGGGGGTGGCTATGGCTACACCTTC. Residues: CASSDGGGGYGYTF.

The count of this clonotype is one. This rearrangement joins TRBV2 to TRBJ1-5; the match to TRBD1 covers 8 bases. The CDR3 length is 15 residues. Unmatched junction bases numbered 6, after V lost 6 bases and J lost 2 bases. Germline values: CDR1 SNHLY, CDR2 FYNNEI. CDR3 bases: TGTGCCAGCAGGAGGGAGACAGGGGGCAATCAGCCCCAGCATTTT. This gives the protein CASRRETGGNQPQHF.